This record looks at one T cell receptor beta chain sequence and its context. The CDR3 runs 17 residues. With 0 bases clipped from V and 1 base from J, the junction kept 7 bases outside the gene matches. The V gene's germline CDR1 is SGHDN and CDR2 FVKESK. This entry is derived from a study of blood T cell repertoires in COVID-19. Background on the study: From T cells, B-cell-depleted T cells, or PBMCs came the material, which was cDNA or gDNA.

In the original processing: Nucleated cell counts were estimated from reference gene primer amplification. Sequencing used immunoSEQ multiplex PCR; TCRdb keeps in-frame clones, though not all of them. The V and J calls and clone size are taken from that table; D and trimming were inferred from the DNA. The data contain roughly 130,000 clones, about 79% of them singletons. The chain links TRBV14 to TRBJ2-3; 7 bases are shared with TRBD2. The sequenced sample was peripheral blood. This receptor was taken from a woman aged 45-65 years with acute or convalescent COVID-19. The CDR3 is CASSQDRAGRGTDTQYF. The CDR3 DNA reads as TGTGCCAGCAGCCAAGATCGAGCGGGGAGGGGCACAGATACGCAGTATTTT.